These 26 T cell receptor beta chains share one sample of origin, sequenced in a study of blood T cell repertoires in COVID-19. Only in-frame clones appear in the TCRdb table, and some are missing; sequencing was by immunoSEQ multiplex PCR. This table has 380,000 or so clones, 80% to 90% appearing once. The source material was PBMCs or T cells enriched from blood (not recorded which). The source of these receptors is a man younger than 45 who had recovered from COVID-19.

V gene TRBV5-4 combines with J gene TRBJ1-1; D is unclear. The germline V gene has CDR1 SGHNT and CDR2 YYREEE (reference sequence). Trimming took off 4 bases at V and 1 base at J, with 11 bases between the two ends. The CDR3 extends over 14 amino acids. The CDR3 is CASSLPPGNTEAFF. CDR3 nucleotides: TGTGCCAGCAGCCTACCTCCAGGGAACACTGAAGCTTTCTTT. Complete variable domain (other parts from reference TRBV5-4 and TRBJ1-1): ETGVTQSPTHLIKTRGQQVTLRCSSQSGHNTVSWYQQALGQGPQFIFQYYREEENGRGNFPPRFSGLQFPNYSSELNVNALELDDSALYLCASSLPPGNTEAFFGQGTRLTVV.

The chain combines TRBV12-5 with TRBJ1-5, with D perhaps TRBD1 (5 bases). V was trimmed by 4 bases and J by 5 bases, leaving 18 bases between them. CDR3 size: 16 residues. Germline loops: CDR1 LGHNT, CDR2 FRNRAP. The DNA of the CDR3 is TGTGCTAGTGGTTCCTTCCGGGGGAACAGCGATCAGCCCCAGCATTTT. It yields the protein CASGSFRGNSDQPQHF.

The CDR3 here is CASSPRDRGVYGYTF. In DNA, the CDR3 is TGTGCCAGCAGCCCCAGGGACAGGGGAGTATATGGCTACACCTTC. The chain uses TRBV7-2 and TRBJ1-2, with 10 bases aligning to TRBD1. There are 15 residues in the CDR3. Trimming took 5 bases from V and 5 from J; bases not matched to a gene: 8. Per the germline V gene, CDR1 is SGHTA and CDR2 is FQGNSA. Using reference TRBV7-2 and TRBJ1-2 for the parts outside the CDR3, the full variable domain is GAGVSQSPSNKVTEKGKDVELRCDPISGHTALYWYRQSLGQGLEFLIYFQGNSAPDKSGLPSDRFSAERTGGSVSTLTIQRTQQEDSAVYLCASSPRDRGVYGYTFGSGTRLTVV.

The V gene is TRBV4-1, the J gene TRBJ1-1; no reliable D call. CDR1 and CDR2 from the germline V gene are MGHRA and YSYEKL. This CDR3 region has 14 residues. Trimming removed 3 bases at V and 6 bases at J, with 14 bases between. This CDR3 is CASSQVFTVPEAFF. The DNA for the CDR3 is TGCGCCAGCAGCCAGGTTTTTACTGTCCCTGAAGCTTTCTTT.

The chain uses TRBV6-2 or TRBV6-3 and TRBJ2-1; D is unclear. Germline CDR1 and CDR2: MNHEY and SVGEGT. V gave up 4 bases and J gave up 3 bases, with 4 bases separating them. This CDR3 has 12 residues. The CDR3 nucleotides are TGTGCCAGCAGTTGGAGCTACAATGAGCAGTTCTTC. As protein: CASSWSYNEQFF.

V usage is TRBV10-3 and J usage is TRBJ1-5, with no clear D. The CDR3 runs to 16 residues. The ends were cut back, 7 bases at V and 6 bases at J, with 22 bases in the middle. The germline V gene has CDR1 ENHRY and CDR2 SYGVKD. CDR3 residues: CAITTKSREVGQPQHF. The DNA of the CDR3 is TGTGCCATCACCACGAAGAGCAGAGAGGTGGGTCAGCCCCAGCATTTT.

V gene TRBV3-1 (or the pseudogene TRBV3-2) combines with J gene TRBJ1-1; TRBD1 matches 9 bases. The CDR3 runs to 17 residues. J lost 0 bases, V lost 4 bases, and 9 bases had no gene match. The germline V gene encodes CDR1 LGHDT and CDR2 YNNKEL (reference sequence). CDR3 residues: CASSLLPGQGMNTEAFF. Here the CDR3 DNA reads TGTGCCAGCAGCCTCCTACCGGGACAGGGAATGAACACTGAAGCTTTCTTT.

The chain is built from TRBV29-1 and TRBJ2-1, with TRBD1 identical over 12 bases. Germline-derived CDR1 and CDR2 are SQVTM and ANQGSEA. V lost 5 bases to trimming and J lost 15 bases; unmatched junction nucleotides: 14. This CDR3 has 14 amino acids. In nucleotides, the CDR3 is TGCAGCGTTCGATCCGGGACAGGGGGCACCTTAACGTTCTTC. Encoded protein: CSVRSGTGGTLTFF.

The rearrangement joins TRBV5-5 to TRBJ2-2; TRBD1 matches 10 bases. The CDR3 consists of 18 residues. Trimming removed 4 bases from V and 7 bases from J; junction bases left unmatched: 16. Germline assignment: CDR1 SGHKS and CDR2 YYEKEE (reference sequence). The CDR3 here is CASSVETGGWYGIGELFF. The CDR3 nucleotides are TGTGCCAGCAGCGTAGAGACAGGGGGCTGGTATGGGATCGGGGAGCTGTTTTTT.

This clone was detected ten times or more. The V gene is TRBV13, the J gene TRBJ2-7, with a tentative D call TRBD1 (6 bases). The V gene lost 4 bases and the J gene lost 7 bases, with 17 bases spanning the gap. Germline CDR1 is PRHDT and CDR2 is FYEKMQ (reference sequence). CDR3 length: 14 residues. CDR3 sequence: CASSSRQDLGEQYF. As DNA, the CDR3 is TGTGCCAGCAGCTCGCGACAGGACCTAGGAGAGCAGTACTTC.

The rearrangement joins TRBV7-9 to TRBJ1-3; D is undetermined. The CDR3 is made up of 17 amino acids. V shed 3 bases and J shed 0 bases, with 15 bases lying between them. CDR1 SEHNR and CDR2 FQNEAQ come from the germline V gene (reference sequence). The chain's CDR3 is CASSFSAGIRSGNTIYF. The DNA for the CDR3 is TGTGCCAGCAGCTTTTCGGCAGGAATTCGCTCTGGAAACACCATATATTTT.

The chain combines TRBV19 with TRBJ2-2; possible D gene TRBD2, 5 bases. Germline lookup yields CDR1 LNHDA and CDR2 SQIVND (reference sequence). The CDR3 covers 13 residues. V was clipped by 6 bases and J by 5 bases, with 10 bases between them. The DNA of the CDR3 is TGTGCCAGTAGGACACGAGGGACCGGGGAGCTGTTTTTT. Protein: CASRTRGTGELFF.

The sample holds one count of this clone. The CDR3 here is CASSQGDGEGETQYF. The CDR3 region has the DNA TGTGCCAGCAGCCAAGGGGATGGTGAAGGAGAGACCCAGTACTTC. The chain couples TRBV9 to TRBJ2-5; D is perhaps TRBD1 (5 bases). V lost 4 bases and J lost 4, with 17 bases in between. Looked up from germline, CDR1 is SGDLS and CDR2 is YYNGEE. The CDR3 has 15 amino acids.

The chain combines TRBV2 with TRBJ1-3; D is undetermined. The V and J ends lost 4 bases and 0 bases respectively, with 10 bases between them. The CDR3 covers 15 residues. Germline loops: CDR1 SNHLY, CDR2 FYNNEI. This CDR3 is CASSVEGLSGNTIYF. The CDR3 nucleotides read TGTGCCAGCAGTGTGGAGGGCCTCTCTGGAAACACCATATATTTT. The complete variable domain, with remaining parts taken from reference TRBV2 and TRBJ1-3, reads EPEVTQTPSHQVTQMGQEVILRCVPISNHLYFYWYRQILGQKVEFLVSFYNNEISEKSEIFDDQFSVERPDGSNFTLKIRSTKLEDSAMYFCASSVEGLSGNTIYFGEGSWLTVV.

The rearrangement joins TRBV24-1 to TRBJ1-6; possibly TRBD1 for D (5 bases). CDR3 length equals 12 residues. Germline values: CDR1 KGHDR, CDR2 SFDVKD. Between the trimmed V and J ends, which lost 10 bases and 12 bases, there was a span of 15 bases. The CDR3 spells CATITMGGPLHF. CDR3 DNA: TGTGCCACAATCACCATGGGGGGACCCCTCCACTTT.

To note about this clone: One junction end disagrees with the germline gene, perhaps due to a read error. V is TRBV9 and J is TRBJ1-3; a weak D match, TRBD1 (6 bases). This CDR3 contains 13 residues. CDR1 SGDLS and CDR2 YYNGEE come from the germline V gene. The CDR3 DNA reads as TGTGCCAGCGGCGTATCAGGGGAAAACACCATATATTTT. Translating it yields CASGVSGENTIYF.

This chain connects TRBV9 to TRBJ1-1, with 7 positions matching TRBD1. This CDR3 spans 13 amino acids. CDR1 is SGDLS, CDR2 YYNGEE, per germline. With V trimmed by 0 bases and J by 7 bases, 3 bases remained unmatched. The CDR3 DNA is TGTGCCAGCAGCGTAGTGACAGGGCTTGAAGCTTTCTTT. Translation: CASSVVTGLEAFF.

The V gene is TRBV6-5, the J gene TRBJ1-2, with a weak D call TRBD1 (6 bases). Trimming shortened V by 6 bases and J by 1 base, and 15 bases separated the two germline ends. This CDR3 spans 15 amino acids. The germline V gene has CDR1 MNHEY and CDR2 SVGAGI. The CDR3 DNA reads as TGTGCCAGCAGCCTCACCACAGGGATTAACTATGGCTACACCTTC. It encodes CASSLTTGINYGYTF.

As DNA, the CDR3 is TGTGCCAGCTCCCCGACGGCGGACAGGATGATGAACACTGAAGCTTTCTTT. As protein: CASSPTADRMMNTEAFF. This rearrangement joins TRBV18 to TRBJ1-1; 7 bases match TRBD1. V lost 6 bases to trimming and J lost 0 bases; unmatched junction nucleotides: 13. The germline V gene has CDR1 KGHSH and CDR2 LQKENI. The CDR3 spans 17 residues.

The J gene is TRBJ2-3, the V gene TRBV19, with 8 bases that match TRBD1. This CDR3 is built from 13 residues. Germline CDR1 reads LNHDA; CDR2 reads SQIVND (reference sequence). Trimming removed 5 bases from V and 4 bases from J; junction bases left unmatched: 2. The CDR3 region has the DNA TGTGCCAGTAGTGACAGGGGATCAGATACGCAGTATTTT. Amino acids: CASSDRGSDTQYF.

As to this clone: Distinct nucleotide sequences in the sample also encode this CDR3. The chain is built from TRBV29-1 and TRBJ2-5; 9 bases match TRBD2. This CDR3 comprises 12 residues. With 3 bases clipped from V and 5 bases from J, the junction kept 1 base outside the gene matches. Germline CDR1 SQVTM, CDR2 ANQGSEA. The CDR3 DNA reads as TGCAGCGTTGATGGACTAGCGGAGACCCAGTACTTC. Translation gives CSVDGLAETQYF.

This clone was detected once. The chain joins TRBV2 to TRBJ1-4; a possible D gene is TRBD1 (6 bases). The CDR3 totals 15 residues. Per the germline V gene, CDR1 is SNHLY and CDR2 is FYNNEI. The germline V and J ends were trimmed by 8 bases and 2 bases, with 15 bases remaining between them. This CDR3 reads CASGNREGTNEKLFF. The CDR3 region has the DNA TGTGCCAGCGGGAACAGGGAGGGTACTAATGAAAAACTGTTTTTT.

This clone has just a few counts. This rearrangement joins TRBV19 to TRBJ2-1, with TRBD2 matching over 8 bases. Trimming took 3 bases from V and 8 from J; bases not matched to a gene: 9. The CDR3 sequence is 15 residues long. Germline assignment: CDR1 LNHDA and CDR2 SQIVND (reference sequence). The CDR3 sequence is CASSIGGTRVHEQFF. The CDR3, as DNA: TGTGCCAGTAGTATCGGCGGGACTAGGGTCCATGAGCAGTTCTTC.

This chain connects TRBV6-5 to TRBJ1-5, with D maybe TRBD1 (5 bases). Germline V lookup: CDR1 MNHEY, CDR2 SVGAGI. The CDR3 spans 15 residues. The germline V and J ends were trimmed by 3 bases and 5 bases, with 14 bases remaining between them. In DNA form, the CDR3 reads TGTGCCAGCAGTTATTTATCAGGGATTGATCAGCCCCAGCATTTT. Its translation is CASSYLSGIDQPQHF.

V and J are TRBV4-3 and TRBJ2-2, with 8 nucleotides matching TRBD1. Germline CDR1 and CDR2: LGHNA and YSLEER. V trimming: 3 bases; J trimming: 6 bases; junction bases outside the gene matches: 9. The CDR3 is 16 amino acids. CDR3 DNA sequence: TGCGCCAGCAGCCATCCCACAGGGGGAGCGGCCGGGGAGCTGTTTTTT. Amino acid sequence: CASSHPTGGAAGELFF.

This clone showed up just once. The V gene is TRBV27, the J gene TRBJ1-5; perhaps TRBD1 as D (5 bases). The CDR3 length is 15 residues. With 7 bases removed from V and 0 bases from J, the gap between germline ends came to 13 bases. The germline gives CDR1 MNHEY, CDR2 SMNVEV (reference sequence). CDR3 residues: CASTPARDSNQPQHF. DNA for the CDR3: TGTGCCAGCACCCCGGCCAGGGATAGCAATCAGCCCCAGCATTTT.